The 3 T cell receptor beta chains below were found in one sample sequenced in a study of T cells in localized non-small cell lung cancer. The repertoire was sequenced with immunoSEQ multiplex PCR; TCRdb's copy has only in-frame clones and lacks some. Of about 2,600 clones listed, 20% to 25% are singletons. The sample was lung tumor tissue, taken before any cancer treatment. These receptors originate from a female donor aged 60 or older with stage I lung adenocarcinoma.

The chain links TRBV6-8 to TRBJ2-3; unclear D gene. The CDR3 has 15 amino acids. Deletions cut 2 bases from V and 5 bases from J, with 14 bases between. The germline V gene encodes CDR1 MNHGY and CDR2 SAAAGT. The CDR3 nucleotides read TGTGCCAGCAGTTACGACTTCACCCGAGGAGATACGCAGTATTTT. Translating it yields CASSYDFTRGDTQYF.

The chain is built from TRBV18 and TRBJ1-1; D is unclear. Germline CDR1 KGHSH, CDR2 LQKENI. The CDR3 has 14 amino acids. Trimming stripped 6 bases from V and 1 base from J, with 12 bases between. The CDR3 protein is CASSLPGGNTEAFF. CDR3 nucleotides: TGTGCCAGCTCTCTTCCGGGTGGGAACACTGAAGCTTTCTTT.

The chain recombines TRBV12-5 with TRBJ1-3, with D possibly matching TRBD1 (5 bases). This CDR3 region has 15 residues. Germline V gene sequence: CDR1 LGHNT, CDR2 FRNRAP. V lost 3 bases and J 3 bases, leaving 12 bases between the germline ends. CDR3 amino acids: CASGFGGNGGNTIYF. The CDR3 DNA is TGTGCTAGTGGTTTTGGGGGGAATGGTGGAAACACCATATATTTT.